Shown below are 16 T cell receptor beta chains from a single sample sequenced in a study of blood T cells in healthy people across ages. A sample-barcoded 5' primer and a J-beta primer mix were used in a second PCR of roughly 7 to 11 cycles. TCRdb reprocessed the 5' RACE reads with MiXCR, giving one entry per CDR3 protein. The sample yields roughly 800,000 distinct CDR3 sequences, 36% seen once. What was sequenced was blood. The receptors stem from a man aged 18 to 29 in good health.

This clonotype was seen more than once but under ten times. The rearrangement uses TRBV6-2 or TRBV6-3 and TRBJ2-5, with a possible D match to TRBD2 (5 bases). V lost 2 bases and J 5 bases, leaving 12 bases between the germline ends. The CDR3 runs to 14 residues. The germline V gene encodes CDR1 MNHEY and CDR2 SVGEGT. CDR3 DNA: TGTGCCAGCAGTTACATATCTAGCTGGGAGACCCAGTACTTC. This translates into CASSYISSWETQYF.

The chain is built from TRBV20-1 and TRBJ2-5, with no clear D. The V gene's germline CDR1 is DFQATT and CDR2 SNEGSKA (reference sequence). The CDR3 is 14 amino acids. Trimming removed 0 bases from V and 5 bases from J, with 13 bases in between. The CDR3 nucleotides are TGCAGTGCTAGAGACTTAACTGGAGTCGAGACCCAGTACTTC. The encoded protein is CSARDLTGVETQYF.

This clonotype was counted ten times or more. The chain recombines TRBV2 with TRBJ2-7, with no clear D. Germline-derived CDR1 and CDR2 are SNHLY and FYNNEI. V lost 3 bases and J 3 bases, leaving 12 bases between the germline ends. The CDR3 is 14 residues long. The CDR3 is CASSESRFLYEQYF. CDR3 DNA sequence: TGTGCCAGCAGTGAGAGCAGATTCCTCTACGAGCAGTACTTC.

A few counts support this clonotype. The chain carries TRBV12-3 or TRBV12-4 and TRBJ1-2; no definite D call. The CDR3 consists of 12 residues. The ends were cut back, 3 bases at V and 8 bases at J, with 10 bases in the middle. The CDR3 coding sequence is TGTGCCAGCAGTTTTCGCCACAGAGGCTACACCTTC. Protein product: CASSFRHRGYTF.

The CDR3, as DNA: TGTGCCAGCACCCCAAAGGGACCCAAAGGAGGGGATGGCTACACCTTC. Amino acids: CASTPKGPKGGDGYTF. This chain links TRBV12-3 or TRBV12-4 with TRBJ1-2, with D possibly TRBD1 on 5 matching bases. V was cut by 7 bases and J by 6 bases, with 24 bases left in between. The CDR3 runs 16 residues.

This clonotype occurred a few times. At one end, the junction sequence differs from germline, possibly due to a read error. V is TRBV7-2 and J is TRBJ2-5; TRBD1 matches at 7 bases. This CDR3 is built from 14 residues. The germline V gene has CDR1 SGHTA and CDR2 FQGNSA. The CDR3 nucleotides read TGTGCCAGCAGCGGACAGAGGGGGCAAGAGACTCAGTACTTC. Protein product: CASSGQRGQETQYF.

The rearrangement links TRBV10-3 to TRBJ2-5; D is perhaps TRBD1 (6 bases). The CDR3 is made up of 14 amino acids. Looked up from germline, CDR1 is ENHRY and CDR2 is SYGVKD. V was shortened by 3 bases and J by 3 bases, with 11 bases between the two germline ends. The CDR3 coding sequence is TGTGCCATCAGTGAATGGGACACCGAAGAGACCCAGTACTTC. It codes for CAISEWDTEETQYF.

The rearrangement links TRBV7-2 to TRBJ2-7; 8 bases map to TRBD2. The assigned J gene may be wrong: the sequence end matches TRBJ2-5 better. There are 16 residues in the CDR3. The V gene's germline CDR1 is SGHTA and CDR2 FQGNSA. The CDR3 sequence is CASSLVGGAGLVTQYF. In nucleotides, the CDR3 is TGTGCCAGCAGCTTAGTCGGGGGGGCTGGGTTGGTGACCCAGTACTTC.

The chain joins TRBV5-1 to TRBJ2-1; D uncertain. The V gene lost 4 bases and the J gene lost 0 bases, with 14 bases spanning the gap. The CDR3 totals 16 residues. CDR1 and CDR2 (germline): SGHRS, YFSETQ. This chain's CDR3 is CASSPSRSSSYNEQFF. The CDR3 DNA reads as TGCGCCAGCAGCCCGTCCCGGTCGAGCTCCTACAATGAGCAGTTCTTC.

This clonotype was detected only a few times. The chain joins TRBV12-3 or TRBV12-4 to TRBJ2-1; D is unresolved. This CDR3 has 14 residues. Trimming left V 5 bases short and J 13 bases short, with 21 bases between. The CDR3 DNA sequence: TGTGCCAGCAGTCCGTCGGGCGGTTCGGAGACCCAGTTCTTC. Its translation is CASSPSGGSETQFF.

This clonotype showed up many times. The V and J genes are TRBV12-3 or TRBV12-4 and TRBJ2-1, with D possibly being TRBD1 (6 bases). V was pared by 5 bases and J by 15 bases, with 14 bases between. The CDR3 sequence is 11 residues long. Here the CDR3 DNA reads TGTGCCAGCAGTCTACGGGGACACGCGTTCTTC. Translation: CASSLRGHAFF.

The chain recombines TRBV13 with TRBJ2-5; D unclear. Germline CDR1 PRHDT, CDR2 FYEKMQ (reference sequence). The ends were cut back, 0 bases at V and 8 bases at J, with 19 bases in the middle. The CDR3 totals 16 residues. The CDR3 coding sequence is TGTGCCAGCAGCTTAGGAGGGAACGTCGTCGGGTCTACCCAGTACTTC. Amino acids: CASSLGGNVVGSTQYF.

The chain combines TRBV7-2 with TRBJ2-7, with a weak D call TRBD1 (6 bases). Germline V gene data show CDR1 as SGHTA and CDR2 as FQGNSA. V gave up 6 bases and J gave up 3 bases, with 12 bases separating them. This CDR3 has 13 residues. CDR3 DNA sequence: TGTGCCAGCAGTTGGACAGCACACTACGAGCAGTACTTC. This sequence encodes CASSWTAHYEQYF.

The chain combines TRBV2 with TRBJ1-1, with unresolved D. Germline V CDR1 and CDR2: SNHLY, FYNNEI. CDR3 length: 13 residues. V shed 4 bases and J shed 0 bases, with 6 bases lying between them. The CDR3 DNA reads TGTGCCAGCAGTGGTGGCATGAACACTGAAGCTTTCTTT. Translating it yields CASSGGMNTEAFF.

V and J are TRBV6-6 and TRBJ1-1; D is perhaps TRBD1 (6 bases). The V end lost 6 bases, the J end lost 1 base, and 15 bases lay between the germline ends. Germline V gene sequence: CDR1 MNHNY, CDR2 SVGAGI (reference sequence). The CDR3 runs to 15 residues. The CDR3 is CASSPRQASNTEAFF. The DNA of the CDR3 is TGTGCCAGCAGCCCTAGACAGGCCTCGAACACTGAAGCTTTCTTT.

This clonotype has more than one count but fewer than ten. This CDR3 reads CASSPTDRAWHSPLHF. The CDR3 DNA sequence: TGTGCCAGCAGCCCCACAGACAGGGCCTGGCATTCACCCCTCCACTTT. The gene calls are TRBV3-1 and TRBJ1-6; 7 bases are shared with TRBD1. The ends lost 4 bases at V and 8 bases at J; junction bases unmatched: 11. Germline lookup yields CDR1 LGHDT and CDR2 YNNKEL (reference sequence). The CDR3 has 16 residues.